These 22 T cell receptor beta chains were all obtained from the same sample, sequenced in a study of shared T cell receptors in the human thymus (dated by TCRdb to the early 2020s). Library preparation was by the immunoSEQ multiplex PCR assay. In its TCRdb copy, this immuneACCESS table keeps in-frame sequences only and misses some clones. Where compared with another copy, unresolved V genes explain less than half of these, and the others have no known cause. This sample holds approximately 660,000 clones; roughly 90% were observed only once. The top ten clones comprise approximately 0.011% of the sample. These same data were also listed under a study on human thymus T cells.

The sample consisted of thymocytes. All receptors derive from a boy in the first two years of life with a congenital heart defect. Donor details come from another sample of the same person, matched by shared clones.

J is TRBJ1-2 and V is TRBV5-5; D not resolved. Germline assignment: CDR1 SGHKS and CDR2 YYEKEE (reference sequence). The CDR3 has 12 amino acids. V was trimmed by 4 bases and J by 1 base, leaving 5 bases between them. The chain's CDR3 is CASSGSNYGYTF. In nucleotides, the CDR3 is TGTGCCAGCAGCGGGAGTAACTATGGCTACACCTTC.

The chain links TRBV30 to TRBJ2-7; 8 bases line up with TRBD1. The V gene's germline CDR1 is GTSNPN and CDR2 SVGIG (reference sequence). This CDR3 region has 18 residues. Trimming removed 3 bases from V and 5 bases from J; junction bases left unmatched: 21. The CDR3 DNA reads TGTGCCTGGAGATTAAGAGGGGGACAGGTAAAGCGGGTAGACGAGCAGTACTTC. Protein product: CAWRLRGGQVKRVDEQYF.

V and J are TRBV19 and TRBJ1-4, with a possible D match to TRBD1 (5 bases). V dropped 9 bases and J dropped 5 bases, with 13 bases sitting between them. The CDR3 contains 13 residues. The germline CDR1 and CDR2 sequences are LNHDA and SQIVND (reference sequence). Here the CDR3 DNA reads TGTGCCAGCAACGCGGGACGGAATGAAAAACTGTTTTTT. Amino acid sequence: CASNAGRNEKLFF.

This chain links TRBV12-5 with TRBJ2-7; TRBD1 matches 7 bases. The V segment lost 2 bases and the J segment 6 bases; nucleotides outside the gene matches: 10. Germline CDR1 is LGHNT and CDR2 is FRNRAP. The CDR3 sequence is 15 residues long. The chain's CDR3 is CASGLRQDRVGEQYF. In nucleotides, the CDR3 is TGTGCTAGTGGTTTGCGTCAAGACAGGGTCGGCGAGCAGTACTTC.

This rearrangement joins TRBV18 to TRBJ1-4; a weak D match, TRBD1 (6 bases). V dropped 2 bases and J dropped 6 bases, with 13 bases sitting between them. Per the germline V gene, CDR1 is KGHSH and CDR2 is LQKENI. The CDR3 contains 15 residues. The CDR3 sequence is CASSPKTGSHEKLFF. CDR3 nucleotides: TGTGCCAGCTCACCAAAGACAGGCTCTCATGAAAAACTGTTTTTT.

This clone was observed a handful of times. The genes are TRBV19 and TRBJ2-1; 9 bases are a match to TRBD1. Looked up from germline, CDR1 is LNHDA and CDR2 is SQIVND (reference sequence). Trimming at V came to 1 base and at J to 0 bases, leaving 10 bases not matched to a gene. The CDR3 spans 19 residues. CDR3 in amino acids: CASSIGDRVGISSYNEQFF. In nucleotides, the CDR3 is TGTGCCAGTAGTATAGGGGACAGGGTAGGAATCAGCTCCTACAATGAGCAGTTCTTC.

The genes are TRBV11-2 and TRBJ2-7; TRBD2 is a possible D gene (6 bases). Germline CDR1 and CDR2: SGHAT and FQNNGV. V was trimmed by 7 bases and J by 7 bases, leaving 29 bases between them. CDR3 length: 17 residues. CDR3 protein: CASTHAHPGTSLREQYF. CDR3 in DNA: TGTGCCAGCACCCACGCCCATCCCGGGACTTCCCTACGAGAGCAGTACTTC.

The chain links TRBV4-3 to TRBJ2-1; 8 bases line up with TRBD2. Unmatched junction bases numbered 11, after V lost 2 bases and J lost 5 bases. The CDR3 covers 17 residues. Germline V lookup: CDR1 LGHNA, CDR2 YSLEER. This CDR3 reads CASSQSSREGPDNEQFF. The CDR3 DNA sequence: TGCGCCAGCAGCCAATCATCTCGGGAGGGCCCCGACAATGAGCAGTTCTTC.

The CDR3 sequence is CSVGSGTEGGGELFF. The DNA for the CDR3 is TGCAGCGTGGGTAGCGGGACCGAGGGCGGCGGGGAGCTGTTTTTT. This chain links TRBV29-1 with TRBJ2-2, with TRBD2 identical over 8 bases. The CDR3 has 15 amino acids. V dropped 6 bases and J dropped 7; count of bases not matched to a gene: 13. CDR1 SQVTM and CDR2 ANQGSEA come from the germline V gene.

CDR3 in DNA: TGTGCCAGCAGCTTACGAGGAGGGGCCGGGGAGCTGTTTTTT. Its protein product is CASSLRGGAGELFF. The chain uses TRBV7-9 and TRBJ2-2; TRBD2 is a possible D gene (6 bases). The V end was cut by 2 bases, the J end by 6 bases, with 10 bases between. Germline V gene data show CDR1 as SEHNR and CDR2 as FQNEAQ (reference sequence). The CDR3 is made up of 14 amino acids.

CDR3 sequence reads: CASSDTGYRHGYTF. The CDR3 nucleotides read TGTGCCAGCTCAGATACAGGGTATCGCCATGGCTACACCTTC. This chain joins TRBV18 and TRBJ1-2; TRBD1 is a possible D gene (6 bases). The V end lost 5 bases, the J end lost 6 bases, and 16 bases lay between the germline ends. Germline CDR1 reads KGHSH; CDR2 reads LQKENI. The CDR3 is 14 residues long.

This chain uses TRBV28 with TRBJ2-7, with 13 bases fitting TRBD2. V shed 3 bases and J 7 bases; nucleotides not matched to a gene: 12. The CDR3 runs to 17 residues. From germline, CDR1 is MDHEN and CDR2 SYDVKM. For the CDR3, the DNA is TGTGCCAGCAGTTTGGAGGGACTAGCGGGGCTGCCTGAGGAGCAGTACTTC. This encodes CASSLEGLAGLPEEQYF. Variable domain in full (rest from reference TRBV28 and TRBJ2-7): DVKVTQSSRYLVKRTGEKVFLECVQDMDHENMFWYRQDPGLGLRLIYFSYDVKMKEKGDIPEGYSVSREKKERFSLILESASTNQTSMYLCASSLEGLAGLPEEQYFGPGTRLTVT.

This clone was picked up a small number of times. Written as DNA, the CDR3 is TGTGCCAGCAGCTTAGTGGCTAGCGGCTACAATGAGCAGTTCTTC. Amino acid sequence: CASSLVASGYNEQFF. This chain uses TRBV11-2 with TRBJ2-1; TRBD2 matches at 7 bases. Unmatched junction bases numbered 3, after V lost 1 base and J lost 3 bases. The CDR3 has 15 amino acids. Germline V gene data show CDR1 as SGHAT and CDR2 as FQNNGV.

The CDR3 coding sequence is TGTGCCAGCAGTTACAGATGGACAGATTCTAACTATGGCTACACCTTC. It specifies CASSYRWTDSNYGYTF. This chain joins TRBV6-5 and TRBJ1-2; TRBD1 might be the D (6 bases). Germline CDR1 MNHEY, CDR2 SVGAGI. The V gene lost 2 bases and the J gene lost 0 bases, with 13 bases spanning the gap. The CDR3 totals 16 residues.

CDR3 bases: TGCGCCAGCAGCAGTGGGTCTAGTAGACACGAGCAGTACTTC. Translated: CASSSGSSRHEQYF. This chain links TRBV5-1 with TRBJ2-7, with D unclear. V shed 4 bases and J shed 5 bases, with 16 bases lying between them. Germline CDR1 reads SGHRS; CDR2 reads YFSETQ. The CDR3 length is 14 residues.

Comment on this clone: At one end, the junction sequence differs from germline, possibly due to a read error. The chain combines TRBV5-1 with TRBJ2-5; TRBD2 matches at 8 bases. Germline CDR1 SGHRS, CDR2 YFSETQ. CDR3 length: 15 residues. The CDR3 is CASSTGTRDWETRYF. CDR3 in DNA: TGCGCCAGCAGCACTGGGACTAGAGATTGGGAGACCCGGTACTTC.

V is TRBV10-3 and J is TRBJ2-3; 9 bases line up with TRBD2. The ends lost 7 bases at V and 6 bases at J; junction bases unmatched: 20. The CDR3 has 18 residues. Germline lookup yields CDR1 ENHRY and CDR2 SYGVKD. CDR3 nucleotides: TGTGCCATCAAGCCAGCCCCTGAAGGCGGGAGGGCGTCGGATACGCAGTATTTT. Translating it yields CAIKPAPEGGRASDTQYF.

V and J are TRBV6-1 and TRBJ1-2; D gene uncertain. The germline CDR1 and CDR2 sequences are MNHNS and SASEGT. Trimming left V 4 bases short and J 4 bases short, with 13 bases between. The CDR3 covers 14 residues. Written as DNA, the CDR3 is TGTGCCAGCAGTGGATCTGGTACATCCTATGGCTACACCTTC. This sequence encodes CASSGSGTSYGYTF.

The V gene is TRBV5-4, the J gene TRBJ2-5, with TRBD2 identical over 12 bases. The better agreement between TRBJ2-7 and the DNA end casts doubt on the J call. The germline gives CDR1 SGHNT, CDR2 YYREEE (reference sequence). CDR3 length equals 17 residues. In nucleotides, the CDR3 is TGTGCCAGCAGCTTGGGGCTAGCGGGAGGGTCGTTTGACGAGCAGTACTTC. Its protein product is CASSLGLAGGSFDEQYF.

The V gene is TRBV5-1, the J gene TRBJ1-1; unclear D gene. V gave up 0 bases and J gave up 1 base, with 7 bases separating them. Germline V gene lookup returns CDR1 SGHRS and CDR2 YFSETQ. The CDR3 length is 14 residues. The CDR3: CASSLVAGNTEAFF. DNA for the CDR3: TGCGCCAGCAGCTTGGTGGCAGGGAACACTGAAGCTTTCTTT. Full variable domain (outside the CDR3, taken from reference TRBV5-1 and TRBJ1-1): KAGVTQTPRYLIKTRGQQVTLSCSPISGHRSVSWYQQTPGQGLQFLFEYFSETQRNKGNFPGRFSGRQFSNSRSEMNVSTLELGDSALYLCASSLVAGNTEAFFGQGTRLTVV.

This clone showed up just once. V usage is TRBV15 and J usage is TRBJ1-5; perhaps TRBD1 as D (5 bases). The CDR3 has 15 amino acids. V was pared by 0 bases and J by 7 bases, with 13 bases between. From germline, CDR1 is LNHNV and CDR2 YYDKDF (reference sequence). The CDR3 region is CATSRELAGRQPQHF. The DNA for the CDR3 is TGTGCCACCAGCAGAGAGCTTGCGGGACGACAGCCCCAGCATTTT. Drawing the rest from reference TRBV15 and TRBJ1-5, the complete variable domain is DAMVIQNPRYQVTQFGKPVTLSCSQTLNHNVMYWYQQKSSQAPKLLFHYYDKDFNNEADTPDNFQSRRPNTSFCFLDIRSPGLGDTAMYLCATSRELAGRQPQHFGDGTRLSIL.

The genes are TRBV6-1 and TRBJ2-7, with D perhaps TRBD2 (9 bases). This CDR3 has 16 residues. The germline V gene has CDR1 MNHNS and CDR2 SASEGT. V shed 4 bases and J shed 5 bases, with 21 bases lying between them. The CDR3 spells CASSGRGPGLAHEQYF. The CDR3 DNA sequence: TGTGCCAGCAGTGGCAGGGGGCCGGGACTAGCCCACGAGCAGTACTTC.